Listed below are T cell receptor beta chains from one sample, sequenced in a study. TCRdb passed the RT-PCR reads through MiXCR, listing each CDR3 protein once. Of more than 550,000 distinct CDR3 sequences in the sample, 13% to 15% were seen once. Sequences were obtained from memory CD4+ T cells from blood. The receptors shown here come from a female donor in good health, serving as a healthy control. Each CDR3 is given with its conserved first and last residue. The D gene is left open where the match is weak. Expanded clones get a size class; other rows say once, few or many, or leave the size out.

V,D,size,J,DNA,CDR3
TRBV20-1,-,many,TRBJ1-5,TGCAGTGCTAGTCGGTCCGAGCAGCCCCAGCATTTT,CSASRSEQPQHF
TRBV5-4,TRBD1,-,TRBJ2-1,TGTGCCAGCAGCCGCGGGACAGGGCGTGACAATGAGCAGTTCTTC,CASSRGTGRDNEQFF
TRBV20-1,-,-,TRBJ2-7,TGCAGTGCTAAGGGGTTTGAACGGCAGTACTTC,CSAKGFERQYF
TRBV18,-,-,TRBJ2-3,TGTGCCAGCTCACCCCGGGGGCAGACTATGGATACGCAGTATTTT,CASSPRGQTMDTQYF
TRBV7-2,TRBD1,few,TRBJ1-5,TGTGCCAGCCAGACAGGGGGTGTAGATCAGCCCCAGCATTTT,CASQTGGVDQPQHF
TRBV7-9,-,many,TRBJ1-3,TGTGCCAGCAGCGACCACCCGGGACTTCAAACTGGAAACACCATATATTTT,CASSDHPGLQTGNTIYF
TRBV5-1,-,many,TRBJ2-7,TGCGCCAGCAGCTTGGTAGGGATCCACGAGCAGTACTTC,CASSLVGIHEQYF
TRBV6-2/TRBV6-3,-,many,TRBJ2-2,TGTGCCAGCACCCGTTGGACCGGGGAGCTGTTTTTT,CASTRWTGELFF
TRBV9,TRBD2,-,TRBJ2-7,TGTGCCAGCAGCGGTAGCGGGACCGTATCCTACGAGCAGTACTTC,CASSGSGTVSYEQYF
TRBV6-2/TRBV6-3,TRBD1,-,TRBJ2-4,TGTGCCAGCAGTTTCACGGGACAGTCAAACATTCAGTACTTC,CASSFTGQSNIQYF
TRBV5-1,TRBD2,-,TRBJ2-5,TGCGCCAGCAGCTTCCGGGCGGGGGTGGAAGAGACCCAGTACTTC,CASSFRAGVEETQYF
TRBV6-6,-,few,TRBJ2-1,TGTGCCAGCAGTTACTCAGGACTAACAGGGAATGAGCAGTTCTTC,CASSYSGLTGNEQFF
TRBV12-3/TRBV12-4,TRBD1,few,TRBJ2-7,TGTGCCAGCAGCCGGACAGGGGGCGAGCAGTACTTC,CASSRTGGEQYF
TRBV7-3,TRBD2,-,TRBJ2-3,TGTGCCAGCAGCTTTCATAGCGGGAGCGGGGCAGATACGCAGTATTTT,CASSFHSGSGADTQYF
TRBV7-9,TRBD1,many,TRBJ2-5,TGTGCCAGCAGCTTAGGACAGGGGGCAATTGAGACCCAGTACTTC,CASSLGQGAIETQYF
TRBV20-1,TRBD2,few,TRBJ2-7,TGCAGTGCTAGAGGGGGTAGAACGGGAGGGCCCTACGAGCAGTACTTC,CSARGGRTGGPYEQYF
TRBV6-1,-,few,TRBJ2-5,TGTGCCACCGACATATCTCGACTAACCCAGTACTTC,CATDISRLTQYF
TRBV28,TRBD1,-,TRBJ1-4,TGTGCCAGCCTCGACAGGGAGAATGAAAAACTGTTTTTT,CASLDRENEKLFF
TRBV5-6,-,-,TRBJ1-5,TGTGCCAGCAGCTTGGCCCCCAGCCCCAATCAGCCCCAGCATTTT,CASSLAPSPNQPQHF
TRBV20-1,-,many,TRBJ1-2,TGCAGTGCTAGATCCCCGACGGGGTCGTATGGCTACACCTTC,CSARSPTGSYGYTF
TRBV18,TRBD2,few,TRBJ2-1,TGTGCCAGCTCAACCACGGGACTAGCGGGGGGGAATGAGCAGTTCTTC,CASSTTGLAGGNEQFF
TRBV28,-,few,TRBJ2-7,TGTGCCAGCAGTTCCCCCCGAACAAACTACGAGCAGTACTTC,CASSSPRTNYEQYF
TRBV7-2,-,few,TRBJ2-1,TGTGCCAGCAGCCCCAGAAGGGACTCCTCCTACAATGAGCAGTTCTTC,CASSPRRDSSYNEQFF
TRBV7-9,TRBD1,-,TRBJ1-6,TGTGCCAGTTATTCAGACAGGGGGCATTCACCCCTCCACTTT,CASYSDRGHSPLHF
TRBV7-7,-,many,TRBJ2-3,TGTGCCAGCAGTCGGGGTATCGGCGCAGATACGCAGTATTTT,CASSRGIGADTQYF
TRBV20-1,-,many,TRBJ2-7,TGCAGTGCTACGACGCGGAGGAACTACGAGCAGTACTTC,CSATTRRNYEQYF
TRBV10-3,-,few,TRBJ1-1,TGTGCCATCAGTGGGAGGGCAGCGAACACTGAAGCTTTCTTT,CAISGRAANTEAFF
TRBV20-1,-,many,TRBJ2-5,TGCAGTGCTCCAGAGTGGCAGGTGGAGACCCAGTACTTC,CSAPEWQVETQYF
TRBV3-1,-,-,TRBJ1-1,TGTGCCAGCAGCCAGAAGGGGCACTCGGCTGAAGCTTTCTTT,CASSQKGHSAEAFF
TRBV5-1,-,-,TRBJ1-1,TGCGCCAGCAGCCCTGACAGTCCCCAGAACACTGAAGCTTTCTTT,CASSPDSPQNTEAFF
TRBV24-1,-,-,TRBJ2-1,TGTGCCACCAGTGATTGGGTGACAGGTAATGAGCAGTTCTTC,CATSDWVTGNEQFF
TRBV7-2,-,few,TRBJ2-5,TGTGCCAGCGGGCTAAGACAGGTTCAAGAGACCCAGTACTTC,CASGLRQVQETQYF
TRBV5-1,-,-,TRBJ2-7,TGCGCCAGCAGCAAGGACAGTACCCACCCCGGCGAGCAGTACTTC,CASSKDSTHPGEQYF
TRBV7-9,TRBD1,few,TRBJ2-3,TGTGCCAGCAGCCCCGGGACAGGGGGTTCCGGCACAGATACGCAGTATTTT,CASSPGTGGSGTDTQYF
TRBV7-2,-,many,TRBJ1-2,TGTGCCAGCAGACCCGGGACGGTGCCTTATGGCTACACCTTC,CASRPGTVPYGYTF
TRBV11-1,-,-,TRBJ2-1,TGTGCCAGCAGCTTTGACTACTCCGTCCATGAGCAGTTCTTC,CASSFDYSVHEQFF
TRBV20-1,TRBD1,-,TRBJ2-6,TGCAGTGCTACAGACTTCACAGGGGCTGGGGCCAACGTCCTGACTTTC,CSATDFTGAGANVLTF
TRBV6-5,-,few,TRBJ1-4,TGTGCCAGCAGTTATGGTAGTGAAAAACTGTTTTTT,CASSYGSEKLFF
TRBV5-1,TRBD1,-,TRBJ2-1,TGCGCCAGCAGCTCTCGACAGGGGCCATCAAATGAGCAGTTCTTC,CASSSRQGPSNEQFF
TRBV7-8,-,few,TRBJ1-6,TGTGCCAGCTCTTACTACCCGGGGTTAAATTCACCCCTCCACTTT,CASSYYPGLNSPLHF
TRBV20-1,-,-,TRBJ2-7,TGCAGTGCTAGAGCTCGAAGGACCGGGTTCAGCGAGCAGTACTTC,CSARARRTGFSEQYF
TRBV28,-,-,TRBJ2-6,TGTGCCAGCAGCCATTTTTTCTCTGGGGCCAACGTCCTGACTTTC,CASSHFFSGANVLTF
TRBV7-8,TRBD1,many,TRBJ2-5,TGTGCCAGCAGCTGGGGGACAGTACAAGAGACCCAGTACTTC,CASSWGTVQETQYF
TRBV27,-,many,TRBJ2-7,TGTGCCATCTACGAGCAGTACTTC,CAIYEQYF
TRBV7-6,-,few,TRBJ2-1,TGTGCCAGCAGCCCTAACCAGGGGTTCTACAATGAGCAGTTCTTC,CASSPNQGFYNEQFF
TRBV4-3,-,few,TRBJ1-2,TGCGCCAGCAGCCAAGATCTTTCTCTCCCTAACACCTTC,CASSQDLSLPNTF
TRBV7-2,-,-,TRBJ2-3,TGTGCCAGCAGCTTTTTAGAGACAGATACGCAGTATTTT,CASSFLETDTQYF
TRBV4-2,-,-,TRBJ1-2,TGTGCCAGCAGCCAAGATCGGTCTTTTGGCTACACCTTC,CASSQDRSFGYTF
TRBV28,-,few,TRBJ2-1,TGTGCCAGCAGTTCGGCAGGGAGGGGGATCTACAATGAGCAGTTCTTC,CASSSAGRGIYNEQFF
TRBV7-2,-,few,TRBJ1-5,TGTGCCAGCAGCTTAGGAGGGGGGCTGGGCAATCAGCCCCAGCATTTT,CASSLGGGLGNQPQHF
TRBV4-2,TRBD2,many,TRBJ2-3,TGTGCCAGCAGCCAAGATTTGGCTAGCGGGGGTGTCGTGACAGATACGCAGTATTTT,CASSQDLASGGVVTDTQYF
TRBV5-1,-,few,TRBJ1-1,TGCGCCAGCAGCCGGACATCGGTTGGGACTGAAGCTTTCTTT,CASSRTSVGTEAFF
TRBV6-2/TRBV6-3,TRBD1,-,TRBJ2-7,TGTGCCAGCGTAGACAGGGGGTACGAGCAGTACTTC,CASVDRGYEQYF
TRBV9,-,few,TRBJ1-2,TGTGCCAGCAGCCCCTCGGGGGGGATCAACTATGGCTACACCTTC,CASSPSGGINYGYTF
TRBV7-8,-,few,TRBJ2-6,TGTGCCAGCAGCTTAGCCGCAGCCAACTCTGGGGCCAACGTCCTGACTTTC,CASSLAAANSGANVLTF